The 27 T cell receptor beta chains presented below share a single source sample, sequenced in a study of response to subunit inactivated influenza vaccine. A single record per CDR3 protein comes from TCRdb applying MiXCR to the RT-PCR reads. The sample carries 550,000 to 800,000 distinct CDR3 sequences, roughly 14% recorded once. The sequenced sample was PBMCs from blood, obtained approximately 13 days after vaccination. Every receptor here comes from a man aged 45-65 years who received an inactivated influenza vaccine.

The CDR3 here is CSARRVANYNEQFF. The DNA of the CDR3 is TGCAGTGCTAGAAGGGTGGCCAACTACAATGAGCAGTTCTTC. The genes are TRBV20-1 and TRBJ2-1; D ambiguous. V was cut by 2 bases and J by 3 bases, with 11 bases left in between. Germline CDR1 reads DFQATT; CDR2 reads SNEGSKA (reference sequence). The CDR3 extends over 14 amino acids.

This clonotype was seen more than once but under ten times. A much bigger clone sits one base away, suggesting this may be a read error. CDR3 nucleotides: TGTGCCAGCAGATACCAAGAGACCCAGTACTTC. Protein sequence: CASRYQETQYF. The chain recombines TRBV12-3 or TRBV12-4 with TRBJ2-5; D remains unclear. CDR3 length: 11 amino acids. V was shortened by 6 bases and J by 0 bases, with 2 bases between the two germline ends.

The J gene is TRBJ2-7, the V gene TRBV5-1, with 8 bases fitting TRBD1. The CDR3 totals 15 residues. V lost 3 bases to trimming and J lost 4 bases; unmatched junction nucleotides: 9. The germline V gene encodes CDR1 SGHRS and CDR2 YFSETQ. The CDR3 is CASSYGTGAPYEQYF. The CDR3 nucleotides read TGCGCCAGCAGCTACGGGACAGGCGCACCTTACGAGCAGTACTTC.

This clonotype was seen only a few times. The J gene is TRBJ2-2, the V gene TRBV9, with 10 positions matching TRBD1. CDR3 length equals 15 residues. The ends lost 2 bases at V and 2 bases at J; junction bases unmatched: 0. Germline V gives CDR1 SGDLS, CDR2 YYNGEE. The CDR3 region is CASSVTGGNTGELFF. The CDR3 DNA sequence: TGTGCCAGCAGCGTGACAGGGGGCAACACCGGGGAGCTGTTTTTT.

The table lists this clonotype with a few counts. The chain combines TRBV5-1 with TRBJ1-1, with D uncertain. The germline V gene encodes CDR1 SGHRS and CDR2 YFSETQ. V dropped 4 bases and J dropped 3 bases, with 10 bases sitting between them. The CDR3 loop spans 13 amino acids. CDR3 amino acids: CASSLQQYTEAFF. The DNA of the CDR3 is TGCGCCAGCAGCCTTCAGCAGTACACTGAAGCTTTCTTT.

This clonotype came up many times. V usage is TRBV18 and J usage is TRBJ2-3; 11 nucleotides match TRBD2. J lost 6 bases, V lost 3 bases, and 17 bases had no gene match. The germline V gene encodes CDR1 KGHSH and CDR2 LQKENI. CDR3 length equals 19 residues. CDR3 amino acids: CASSPGQGILAGVADTQYF. CDR3 DNA: TGTGCCAGCTCACCGGGACAGGGTATACTAGCGGGAGTAGCGGATACGCAGTATTTT.

This clonotype was detected only a few times. This chain connects TRBV14 to TRBJ2-1; 12 nucleotides align to TRBD2. Per germline, CDR1 SGHDN and CDR2 FVKESK. The CDR3 consists of 20 residues. Losses at the gene ends were 0 bases for V and 0 bases for J; bases not matched to a gene: 9. CDR3: CASSQEGLAGTASSYNEQFF. CDR3 DNA sequence: TGTGCCAGCAGCCAAGAAGGACTAGCGGGAACAGCGAGCTCCTACAATGAGCAGTTCTTC.

The table lists this clonotype with a few counts. The V call is TRBV3-1, the J call TRBJ2-7; D uncertain. CDR1 is LGHDT and CDR2 is YNNKEL in the germline V gene (reference sequence). This CDR3 is built from 11 residues. V lost 0 bases and J lost 5, with 2 bases in between. This CDR3 reads CASSQEHEQYF. CDR3 DNA: TGTGCCAGCAGCCAAGAGCACGAGCAGTACTTC.

This clonotype has only a few counts. The V gene is TRBV7-9, the J gene TRBJ1-3, with a tentative D call TRBD1 (5 bases). The ends were cut back, 4 bases at V and 0 bases at J, with 7 bases in the middle. Germline V gene data show CDR1 as SEHNR and CDR2 as FQNEAQ (reference sequence). CDR3 size: 14 residues. DNA for the CDR3: TGTGCCAGCAGCTGGCAGGGCTCTGGAAACACCATATATTTT. Amino acids: CASSWQGSGNTIYF.

This clonotype turned up a few times. The chain combines TRBV4-2 with TRBJ2-1; 8 nucleotides align to TRBD2. The V gene's germline CDR1 is LGHNA and CDR2 YNFKEQ. The CDR3 has 18 residues. The junction had 16 bases not matched to a gene; V was cut back by 0 bases and J by 9 bases. In nucleotides, the CDR3 is TGTGCCAGCAGCCAAGAACCGACGGGAGCGGGAGCGTGGGGTGAGCAGTTCTTC. Its translation: CASSQEPTGAGAWGEQFF.

J is TRBJ2-3 and V is TRBV5-1, with TRBD2 identical over 8 bases. This CDR3 spans 16 amino acids. Germline V gene sequence: CDR1 SGHRS, CDR2 YFSETQ. Losses at the gene ends were 0 bases for V and 0 bases for J; bases not matched to a gene: 3. CDR3 amino acids: CASSLVPGGSTDTQYF. DNA for the CDR3: TGCGCCAGCAGCTTGGTACCGGGGGGGAGCACAGATACGCAGTATTTT.

This clonotype was seen many times. The V call is TRBV5-1, the J call TRBJ2-1; a weak D match, TRBD1 (5 bases). This CDR3 contains 19 residues. Germline CDR1 and CDR2: SGHRS and YFSETQ. Trimming stripped 1 base from V and 4 bases from J, with 24 bases between. The CDR3 spells CASSLHSGDFTGAYNEQFF. The DNA of the CDR3 is TGCGCCAGCAGCTTGCATTCCGGTGATTTTACTGGGGCTTACAATGAGCAGTTCTTC.

V and J are TRBV3-1 and TRBJ1-5; 7 positions match TRBD1. Germline loops: CDR1 LGHDT, CDR2 YNNKEL (reference sequence). V gave up 4 bases and J gave up 6 bases; unmatched junction bases: 12. CDR3 length: 16 amino acids. In nucleotides, the CDR3 is TGTGCCAGCAGCCCAGGGGCGAGGGGGCGGATTCAGCCCCAGCATTTT. Protein product: CASSPGARGRIQPQHF.

The sample holds many counts of this clonotype. The V call is TRBV29-1, the J call TRBJ2-7; D not certain. The CDR3 runs to 12 residues. CDR1 and CDR2 (germline): SQVTM, ANQGSEA. Between the trimmed V and J ends, which lost 4 bases and 3 bases, there was a span of 10 bases. Here the CDR3 reads CSVGSGIYEQYF. In DNA, the CDR3 is TGCAGCGTTGGTTCAGGCATCTACGAGCAGTACTTC.

The gene calls are TRBV7-2 and TRBJ2-7; the match to TRBD2 covers 7 bases. The CDR3 runs 14 residues. Unmatched junction bases numbered 5, after V lost 4 bases and J lost 2 bases. Germline V lookup: CDR1 SGHTA, CDR2 FQGNSA. The CDR3: CASSWSGTTYEQYF. DNA for the CDR3: TGTGCCAGCAGCTGGTCCGGGACTACCTACGAGCAGTACTTC.

A few counts support this clonotype. The chain has TRBV5-1 and TRBJ2-4, with 8 bases lining up with TRBD1. The V gene's germline CDR1 is SGHRS and CDR2 YFSETQ. With 3 bases clipped from V and 8 bases from J, the junction kept 7 bases outside the gene matches. This CDR3 region has 14 residues. Here the CDR3 DNA reads TGCGCCAGCAGCTACACTGGACAGGGCGACATTCAGTACTTC. It specifies CASSYTGQGDIQYF.

This clonotype was seen a few times. The chain has TRBV15 and TRBJ1-2; the D gene is possibly TRBD1 (6 bases). The CDR3 has 16 residues. Germline CDR1 is LNHNV and CDR2 is YYDKDF (reference sequence). Trimming took off 1 base at V and 3 bases at J, with 15 bases between the two ends. The DNA for the CDR3 is TGTGCCACCAGCAGAGGAAGTTCAGGGGCGGACTATGGCTACACCTTC. The encoded protein is CATSRGSSGADYGYTF.

This chain connects TRBV9 to TRBJ2-5; tentatively, D is TRBD2 (7 bases). Germline CDR1 and CDR2: SGDLS and YYNGEE. The CDR3 length is 17 residues. V lost 2 bases to trimming and J lost 5 bases, with 22 bases between them. CDR3 in amino acids: CASSVWAGAQLGETQYF. The CDR3 DNA follows: TGTGCCAGCAGCGTCTGGGCGGGGGCCCAGTTGGGGGAGACCCAGTACTTC.

The chain employs TRBV4-1 and TRBJ2-2; the D gene is possibly TRBD1 (6 bases). The CDR3 loop spans 16 amino acids. CDR1 and CDR2 from the germline V gene are MGHRA and YSYEKL. Trimming removed 4 bases from V and 3 bases from J, with 15 bases in between. CDR3 nucleotide sequence: TGCGCCAGCAGCCTATCCCACAGGACAGACACCGGGGAGCTGTTTTTT. Translated, it gives CASSLSHRTDTGELFF.

The chain joins TRBV11-1 to TRBJ2-1; possible D gene TRBD2, 5 bases. The CDR3 consists of 14 residues. Trimming took off 8 bases at V and 4 bases at J, with 15 bases between the two ends. From germline, CDR1 is SGHAT and CDR2 FQDESV (reference sequence). CDR3 amino acids: CASAGGGQYNEQFF. CDR3 DNA: TGTGCCAGCGCGGGCGGCGGGCAATACAATGAGCAGTTCTTC. Combining the CDR3 with reference TRBV11-1 and TRBJ2-1 gives the whole variable domain EAEVAQSPRYKITEKSQAVAFWCDPISGHATLYWYRQILGQGPELLVQFQDESVVDDSQLPKDRFSAERLKGVDSTLKIQPAELGDSAMYLCASAGGGQYNEQFFGPGTRLTVL.

A few counts support this clonotype. In nucleotides, the CDR3 is TGTGCCACCAGCCCGAGGGGTAGTATCTCTTCCGGGGAGCTGTTTTTT. As protein: CATSPRGSISSGELFF. This sequence joins TRBV15 and TRBJ2-2; possibly TRBD1 or TRBD2 for D (5 bases each). This CDR3 is 16 amino acids long. Germline V lookup: CDR1 LNHNV, CDR2 YYDKDF (reference sequence). Trimming cost V 5 bases and J 6 bases, with 19 bases left between them.

The chain links TRBV18 to TRBJ1-1, with D perhaps TRBD1 (6 bases). Germline V gene lookup returns CDR1 KGHSH and CDR2 LQKENI. The CDR3 is 17 residues long. V gave up 1 base and J gave up 0 bases, with 15 bases separating them. The CDR3 DNA sequence: TGTGCCAGCTCACCACGTTCAGGGGCAGGGGTGAACACTGAAGCTTTCTTT. Translated: CASSPRSGAGVNTEAFF.

The rearrangement links TRBV6-5 to TRBJ1-2, with no clear D. The CDR3 spans 12 residues. Germline assignment: CDR1 MNHEY and CDR2 SVGAGI. V lost 5 bases, J lost 4 bases, and 8 bases lay in between. CDR3 loop: CASSPRTYGYTF. CDR3 nucleotides: TGTGCCAGCAGTCCCCGGACCTATGGCTACACCTTC.

This clonotype was found a few times. The rearrangement uses TRBV7-2 and TRBJ2-3, with no clear D. Trimming stripped 4 bases from V and 5 bases from J, with 10 bases between. Germline loops: CDR1 SGHTA, CDR2 FQGNSA. The CDR3 runs to 13 residues. The CDR3 here is CASSSRAGDTQYF. The CDR3 region has the DNA TGTGCCAGCAGCTCCCGGGCCGGAGATACGCAGTATTTT.

This clonotype has a handful of counts. The chain carries TRBV20-1 and TRBJ2-1; 10 bases match TRBD2. The length of the CDR3 is 13 residues. V lost 1 base and J lost 8; bases outside the gene matches: 2. Germline V gene lookup returns CDR1 DFQATT and CDR2 SNEGSKA (reference sequence). In nucleotides, the CDR3 is TGCAGTGCTAGAGCTAGCGGGAGCTATGAGCAGTTCTTC. Translated, it gives CSARASGSYEQFF.

This sequence joins TRBV4-1 and TRBJ2-7, with 7 bases matching TRBD1. The CDR3 loop spans 15 amino acids. The V gene end was trimmed by 4 bases and the J gene end by 4 bases; junction bases not matched to a gene: 10. Germline values: CDR1 MGHRA, CDR2 YSYEKL. This chain's CDR3 is CASSRTNQGVYEQYF. CDR3 sequence (DNA): TGCGCCAGCAGCCGCACAAACCAGGGGGTATACGAGCAGTACTTC.

CDR3 sequence reads: CASSFPGGFEQYF. CDR3 DNA: TGTGCCAGCAGTTTTCCGGGAGGCTTCGAGCAGTACTTC. The rearrangement joins TRBV27 to TRBJ2-7, with 7 positions matching TRBD2. This CDR3 is built from 13 residues. J gave up 6 bases and V 3 bases, and 5 bases lay outside the gene matches. Germline loops: CDR1 MNHEY, CDR2 SMNVEV (reference sequence).